The TCR beta chain under discussion was sequenced for a study of shared clonotypes between healthy human individuals. On the study more broadly: The cohort comprised a couple of women and a few men. Their ages spanned 18 to 49 years. There were three CD4 naive, three CD4 memory, two CD8 naive and one CD8 memory plates per donor.

A word on this clone: The antigen is unknown.

Naive CD8 cells lacked CD45RO and underwent positive selection for CCR7, leaving out terminally differentiated effector memory CD45RA+ cells. Notes on the study in general: Sampling covered nothing but blood. Tissue TCR repertoires likely differ from those found in blood.

The table came from immunoSEQ multiplex PCR; TCRdb's copy has only in-frame clones and leaves some out. The table shows about 1,800,000 clones, with around 96% occurring only once. This TCR was sampled from a young man in good health. Source material: naive CD8+ T cells sorted from blood.

CDR3 protein: CASSLVGTSGSYNEQFF. Written as DNA, the CDR3 is TGTGCCAGCAGTTTAGTCGGGACTAGCGGCTCCTACAATGAGCAGTTCTTC. The chain recombines TRBV27 with TRBJ2-1; 11 nucleotides line up with TRBD2. The CDR3 sequence is 17 residues long. The V and J ends lost 2 bases and 0 bases, in that order; junction bases with no gene match: 3. The germline CDR1 and CDR2 sequences are MNHEY and SMNVEV (reference sequence).